This T cell receptor (beta chain) is drawn from a study of blood T cell dynamics during melanoma immunotherapy. With 2 bases removed from V and 4 bases from J, the gap between germline ends came to 14 bases. This CDR3 has 15 amino acids. Germline-derived CDR1 and CDR2 are MNHNY and SVGAGI (reference sequence). Time point reported: week 3, after first cycle of checkpoint inhibitor. Samples come from before therapy and from week 3 after the first blockade cycle. Every bulk PBMC sample received the same 350 ng of DNA. Some clones are missing from TCRdb's copy, which holds only in-frame ones; the method was immunoSEQ multiplex PCR. Of approximately 13,000 clones in the sample, about nine tenths were seen once.

The sample was blood, taken from a patient treated with checkpoint blockade. This clonotype was obtained from a human donor with melanoma. V is TRBV6-6 and J is TRBJ1-1; tentatively, D is TRBD1 (6 bases). The CDR3 DNA sequence: TGTGCCAGCAGTTACCTAAACAGGGTAAGCACTGAAGCTTTCTTT. Encoded protein: CASSYLNRVSTEAFF.